One and the same sample provided the 15 T cell receptor beta chains below, sequenced in a study of neurological immune-mediated disorders. Via MiXCR, TCRdb re-called the 5' RACE reads, giving one row per CDR3 protein. The sample includes some 57,000 distinct CDR3 sequences, roughly 3.5% of them seen just once. The sample comprised PBMCs. These receptors were obtained from a woman aged 60-70 years with multiple sclerosis.

This clonotype occurred many times. This chain connects TRBV7-8 to TRBJ1-4, with D perhaps TRBD1 (5 bases). Trimming removed 1 base from V and 5 bases from J, with 11 bases in between. Germline V CDR1 and CDR2: SGHVS, FQNEAQ. The CDR3 totals 15 residues. The CDR3 DNA is TGTGCCAGCAGCTTAGGACAGACACCGAATGAAAAACTGTTTTTT. This gives the protein CASSLGQTPNEKLFF.

This clonotype was seen ten or more times. The chain uses TRBV20-1 and TRBJ2-2; D might be TRBD1 or TRBD2, each matching 5 bases. Germline-derived CDR1 and CDR2 are DFQATT and SNEGSKA (reference sequence). Between the trimmed V and J ends, which lost 3 bases and 7 bases, there was a span of 15 bases. The CDR3 is made up of 14 amino acids. DNA for the CDR3: TGCAGTGCTAGGGCAGGGACCAATGTCGGGGAGCTGTTTTTT. Amino acids: CSARAGTNVGELFF.

This clonotype was seen many times. The V gene is TRBV30, the J gene TRBJ2-1; 7 bases line up with TRBD2. The CDR3 is 16 amino acids. V lost 2 bases and J lost 7; bases outside the gene matches: 14. Per the germline V gene, CDR1 is GTSNPN and CDR2 is SVGIG (reference sequence). CDR3 in DNA: TGTGCCTGGAGTTTCTCTCTGGCTAGCGGACAAAATGAGCAGTTCTTC. Translating gives CAWSFSLASGQNEQFF.

This clonotype was observed at least ten times. The chain carries TRBV6-2 or TRBV6-3 and TRBJ2-7, with D possibly being TRBD2 (6 bases). The CDR3 totals 13 residues. The germline gives CDR1 MNHEY, CDR2 SVGEGT. V lost 9 bases, J lost 2 bases, and 14 bases lay in between. Here the CDR3 reads CASRLVGTYEQYF. CDR3 in DNA: TGTGCCAGTCGACTAGTTGGGACCTACGAGCAGTACTTC.

The sample holds many counts of this clonotype. The rearrangement uses TRBV11-3 and TRBJ2-2, with 10 bases aligning to TRBD2. Trimming at V came to 5 bases and at J to 5 bases, leaving 11 bases not matched to a gene. CDR1 SGHNT and CDR2 YENEEA come from the germline V gene. The CDR3 sequence is 17 residues long. CDR3 nucleotides: TGTGCCAGCAGCCCCTATTACGCTAGCGGGAGAACCGGGGAGCTGTTTTTT. It is translated as CASSPYYASGRTGELFF. The whole variable domain, filled in from reference TRBV11-3 and TRBJ2-2, reads EAGVVQSPRYKIIEKKQPVAFWCNPISGHNTLYWYLQNLGQGPELLIRYENEEAVDDSQLPKDRFSAERLKGVDSTLKIQPAELGDSAVYLCASSPYYASGRTGELFFGEGSRLTVL.

In this sample, this clonotype turned up many times. The chain couples TRBV20-1 to TRBJ1-6; TRBD1 matches 7 bases. This CDR3 has 14 residues. V was clipped by 6 bases and J by 9 bases; unmatched bases: 11. CDR1 and CDR2 from the germline V gene are DFQATT and SNEGSKA (reference sequence). CDR3 protein: CSANRGQLGSPLHF. CDR3 nucleotides: TGCAGTGCCAACCGGGGACAGCTGGGTTCACCCCTCCACTTT.

This clonotype came up many times. The gene calls are TRBV6-2 or TRBV6-3 and TRBJ1-1; D remains ambiguous. The V and J ends lost 7 bases and 2 bases respectively, with 8 bases between them. Germline assignment: CDR1 MNHEY and CDR2 SVGEGT. This CDR3 is 12 amino acids long. DNA of the CDR3: TGTGCCAGCAAGACGGTAAACACTGAAGCTTTCTTT. It translates to CASKTVNTEAFF.

This clonotype was observed at least ten times. The V gene is TRBV12-3 or TRBV12-4, the J gene TRBJ1-2, with D tentatively TRBD1 (6 bases). The CDR3 has 13 residues. The V end was cut by 3 bases, the J end by 4 bases, with 9 bases between. CDR3 DNA sequence: TGTGCCAGCAGTTTTCGGGGGCCCTATGGCTACACCTTC. As protein: CASSFRGPYGYTF.

This clonotype was observed many times. The J gene is TRBJ2-4, the V gene TRBV28, with 7 bases that match TRBD2. Germline CDR1 MDHEN, CDR2 SYDVKM. The V gene end was trimmed by 6 bases and the J gene end by 0 bases; junction bases not matched to a gene: 11. The CDR3 extends over 17 amino acids. The CDR3 DNA sequence: TGTGCCAGCAGCCCCCCGGGACTACAGATAGCCAAAAACATTCAGTACTTC. Translated: CASSPPGLQIAKNIQYF.

This clonotype has a count of ten or more. The V call is TRBV12-3 or TRBV12-4, the J call TRBJ2-4; possibly TRBD1 for D (6 bases). The CDR3 loop spans 12 amino acids. The V end was cut by 6 bases, the J end by 7 bases, with 10 bases between. This CDR3 reads CASRNRENIQYF. CDR3 sequence (DNA): TGTGCCAGCAGAAACAGGGAGAACATTCAGTACTTC.

This clonotype was observed a few times. The genes are TRBV12-3 or TRBV12-4 and TRBJ1-3; D might be TRBD1 (6 bases). Trimming cost V 3 bases and J 0 bases, with 9 bases left between them. The CDR3 is 15 residues long. The CDR3 region is CASSFWTVSGNTIYF. Here the CDR3 DNA reads TGTGCCAGCAGTTTTTGGACAGTCTCTGGAAACACCATATATTTT.

This clonotype appeared many times. Mismatch with germline at one junction end may stem from a read error. The chain is built from TRBV2 and TRBJ2-1; a possible D gene is TRBD1 (5 bases). This CDR3 spans 14 amino acids. Per the germline V gene, CDR1 is SNHLY and CDR2 is FYNNEI. The CDR3 region is CASSEVARDNEQFF. In nucleotides, the CDR3 is TGTGCCAGCAGCGAAGTTGCCAGGGACAATGAGCAGTTCTTC.

This clonotype was counted ten times or more. This rearrangement joins TRBV2 to TRBJ2-2; D remains unclear. The length of the CDR3 is 13 residues. The germline V and J ends were trimmed by 9 bases and 4 bases, with 12 bases remaining between them. The germline gives CDR1 SNHLY, CDR2 FYNNEI. CDR3 amino acids: CASEPGRTGELFF. CDR3 DNA sequence: TGTGCCAGTGAACCAGGTCGCACCGGGGAGCTGTTTTTT.

This clonotype was picked up many times. The chain joins TRBV7-2 to TRBJ1-2; 8 bases are shared with TRBD1. V shed 5 bases, J shed 7 bases, and the junction held 9 bases outside the gene matches. The CDR3 loop spans 14 amino acids. Germline CDR1 is SGHTA and CDR2 is FQGNSA. CDR3 amino acids: CASSPDRGWGGYTF. The CDR3 DNA reads TGTGCCAGCAGCCCCGACAGGGGATGGGGTGGCTACACCTTC.

This clonotype was counted ten times or more. DNA of the CDR3: TGTGCCAGCAATGGGGGGGTAAACGAAAACATTCAGTACTTC. Its protein is CASNGGVNENIQYF. The rearrangement links TRBV7-2 to TRBJ2-4, with TRBD2 identical over 7 bases. Trimming took 7 bases from V and 5 from J; bases not matched to a gene: 8. The CDR3 consists of 14 residues. From germline, CDR1 is SGHTA and CDR2 FQGNSA.